The 20 T cell receptor beta chains below come from one sample, sequenced in a study of T-cell memory formation after mild COVID-19. TCRdb reprocessed the 5' RACE reads via MiXCR and lists one record per CDR3 protein. The table shows about 410,000 distinct CDR3 sequences, with roughly 18% occurring only once. The sample consisted of PBMCs or a T cell subset sorted from them (not recorded which). These receptors all come from a man aged 18-30 years who had mild COVID-19 (a few samples of this study predate the infection). Cell type and time point are not known.

The J gene is TRBJ2-3, the V gene TRBV30, with D unresolved. The V gene's germline CDR1 is GTSNPN and CDR2 SVGIG (reference sequence). This CDR3 is 16 amino acids long. The V gene lost 1 base and the J gene lost 0 bases, with 14 bases spanning the gap. CDR3 sequence: CAWSAGLGLSTDTQYF. Written as DNA, the CDR3 is TGTGCCTGGAGTGCCGGGCTAGGTCTTAGCACAGATACGCAGTATTTT.

This clonotype was found many times. The chain recombines TRBV7-2 with TRBJ1-6; the D gene is possibly TRBD1 (5 bases). Germline-derived CDR1 and CDR2 are SGHTA and FQGNSA. This CDR3 has 16 amino acids. Trimming cost V 6 bases and J 0 bases, with 12 bases left between them. The CDR3 DNA reads as TGTGCCAGCAGTTCGGGGCCCGCCTCCTATAATTCACCCCTCCACTTT. Encoded protein: CASSSGPASYNSPLHF.

The sample holds a few counts of this clonotype. The V gene is TRBV5-1, the J gene TRBJ2-5; a possible D gene is TRBD1 (5 bases). The germline gives CDR1 SGHRS, CDR2 YFSETQ. This CDR3 has 15 amino acids. With 0 bases removed from V and 0 bases from J, the gap between germline ends came to 9 bases. CDR3 region: CASSLVGANQETQYF. CDR3 bases: TGCGCCAGCAGCTTGGTTGGGGCGAACCAAGAGACCCAGTACTTC.

CDR3 nucleotides: TGTGCCATCAGTGCGGGACCAGAGGGGGAGACCCAGTACTTC. Encoded protein: CAISAGPEGETQYF. The chain is built from TRBV10-3 and TRBJ2-5; tentatively, D is TRBD1 or TRBD2 (5 bases each). This CDR3 is built from 14 residues. The germline gives CDR1 ENHRY, CDR2 SYGVKD. The germline V and J ends were trimmed by 4 bases and 5 bases, with 14 bases remaining between them.

This clonotype was detected once. The rearrangement joins TRBV2 to TRBJ2-7; 8 nucleotides align to TRBD1. The CDR3 has 13 amino acids. V shed 3 bases, J shed 7 bases, and the junction held 5 bases outside the gene matches. Looked up from germline, CDR1 is SNHLY and CDR2 is FYNNEI. In DNA, the CDR3 is TGTGCCAGCAGTGAGGGGACAGGCCGGGAGCAGTACTTC. Its translation: CASSEGTGREQYF.

The chain links TRBV5-1 to TRBJ2-1; 11 bases are a match to TRBD1. Trimming removed 4 bases from V and 8 bases from J; junction bases left unmatched: 8. This CDR3 contains 15 residues. Germline lookup yields CDR1 SGHRS and CDR2 YFSETQ. CDR3 coding DNA: TGCGCCAGCAGCCAAGGGGGACAGGGGGGTTATGAGCAGTTCTTC. Translating gives CASSQGGQGGYEQFF.

The V call is TRBV20-1, the J call TRBJ2-1; D unclear. This CDR3 region has 13 residues. Germline V gene sequence: CDR1 DFQATT, CDR2 SNEGSKA (reference sequence). V lost 1 base, J lost 6 bases, and 10 bases lay in between. CDR3 DNA: TGCAGTGCTAGAGGACATTACCCCAATGAGCAGTTCTTC. It encodes CSARGHYPNEQFF.

The rearrangement uses TRBV20-1 and TRBJ1-4; tentative D call: TRBD1 (6 bases). Trimming removed 5 bases at V and 5 bases at J, with 15 bases between. The CDR3 has 14 amino acids. In germline, CDR1 is DFQATT, CDR2 SNEGSKA (reference sequence). CDR3 sequence: CSASRGPLNEKLFF. CDR3 nucleotide sequence: TGCAGTGCTTCCCGGGGGCCCTTAAATGAAAAACTGTTTTTT.

This clonotype was seen many times. V gene TRBV5-6 combines with J gene TRBJ2-5; D not resolved. Trimming cost V 0 bases and J 2 bases, with 8 bases left between them. CDR1 and CDR2 (germline): SGHDT, YYEEEE. The CDR3 is made up of 14 amino acids. CDR3: CASSLGFRQETQYF. For the CDR3, the DNA is TGTGCCAGCAGCTTGGGGTTCAGACAAGAGACCCAGTACTTC.

This clonotype showed up just a few times. The chain recombines TRBV12-3 or TRBV12-4 with TRBJ1-2, with D uncertain. The germline V and J ends were trimmed by 7 bases and 4 bases, with 7 bases remaining between them. The CDR3 is 11 amino acids. The CDR3: CASTPGYGYTF. Written as DNA, the CDR3 is TGTGCCAGCACCCCGGGCTATGGCTACACCTTC.

V gene TRBV6-2 or TRBV6-3 combines with J gene TRBJ2-7, with a tentative D call TRBD1 (6 bases). V was clipped by 6 bases and J by 3 bases, with 12 bases between them. CDR3 length equals 13 residues. Germline loops: CDR1 MNHEY, CDR2 SVGEGT. The CDR3 protein is CASSSGQIYEQYV. The CDR3 nucleotides are TGTGCCAGCAGCTCAGGACAGATCTACGAGCAGTACGTC.

J is TRBJ1-1 and V is TRBV6-5; a possible D gene is TRBD1 (5 bases). Between the trimmed V and J ends, which lost 5 bases and 4 bases, there was a span of 11 bases. Germline V CDR1 and CDR2: MNHEY, SVGAGI. CDR3 length: 13 amino acids. The CDR3 region is CASSQGTATEAFF. The CDR3 DNA sequence: TGTGCCAGCAGTCAAGGGACGGCCACTGAAGCTTTCTTT.

The sample holds a few counts of this clonotype. The rearrangement uses TRBV12-3 or TRBV12-4 and TRBJ2-3; D possibly matches TRBD1 or TRBD2 (6 bases each). The CDR3 spans 15 residues. V was trimmed by 2 bases and J by 5 bases, leaving 14 bases between them. CDR3 residues: CASSLTSGAKDTQYF. The CDR3 DNA follows: TGTGCCAGCAGTTTAACGTCGGGGGCGAAAGATACGCAGTATTTT.

This clonotype was found a few times. The rearrangement uses TRBV20-1 and TRBJ2-5, with a tentative D call TRBD1 (6 bases). Between the trimmed V and J ends, which lost 6 bases and 4 bases, there was a span of 18 bases. CDR1 is DFQATT, CDR2 SNEGSKA, per germline (reference sequence). The CDR3 is made up of 14 amino acids. CDR3: CSALGGTFGETQYF. CDR3 sequence (DNA): TGCAGTGCGCTGGGTGGGACATTCGGAGAGACCCAGTACTTC.

V gene TRBV4-1 combines with J gene TRBJ2-7; D is ambiguous. This CDR3 is built from 12 residues. Trimming took off 0 bases at V and 8 bases at J, with 8 bases between the two ends. In germline, CDR1 is MGHRA, CDR2 YSYEKL. CDR3 protein: CASSQDFRKQYV. The CDR3 nucleotides read TGCGCCAGCAGCCAAGATTTCCGTAAGCAGTACGTC.

This clonotype was detected only a few times. The rearrangement links TRBV4-3 to TRBJ1-2; D gene uncertain. V was trimmed by 0 bases and J by 6 bases, leaving 11 bases between them. The CDR3 consists of 14 residues. Germline loops: CDR1 LGHNA, CDR2 YSLEER. In DNA form, the CDR3 reads TGCGCCAGCAGCCAAGAAGCGATTCCTGATGGCTACACCTTC. This sequence encodes CASSQEAIPDGYTF.

The chain joins TRBV29-1 to TRBJ1-2; D is possibly TRBD1 (5 bases). The CDR3 is 13 amino acids. V lost 3 bases and J lost 4, with 12 bases in between. Germline V gene lookup returns CDR1 SQVTM and CDR2 ANQGSEA. CDR3 amino acids: CSVEVGRGYGYTF. The DNA of the CDR3 is TGCAGCGTTGAGGTGGGACGGGGCTATGGCTACACCTTC.

This clonotype was picked up a small number of times. The chain combines TRBV6-5 with TRBJ1-1; tentative D call: TRBD1 (6 bases). V lost 2 bases and J lost 2, with 12 bases in between. The germline V gene has CDR1 MNHEY and CDR2 SVGAGI. The length of the CDR3 is 15 residues. The CDR3 is CASSYRGKGNTEAFF. The CDR3 DNA follows: TGTGCCAGCAGTTACAGGGGGAAAGGCAACACTGAAGCTTTCTTT.

The chain is built from TRBV12-5 and TRBJ2-5; possibly TRBD1 or TRBD2 for D (5 bases each). The CDR3 length is 16 residues. CDR1 and CDR2 from the germline V gene are LGHNT and FRNRAP. Trimming took off 4 bases at V and 3 bases at J, with 18 bases between the two ends. This chain's CDR3 is CASGSTFRAGKETQYF. The CDR3, as DNA: TGTGCTAGTGGTTCAACTTTCAGGGCGGGTAAAGAGACCCAGTACTTC.

This clonotype came up a few times. The chain couples TRBV2 to TRBJ2-7; D remains unclear. Germline-derived CDR1 and CDR2 are SNHLY and FYNNEI. The V and J ends lost 1 base and 2 bases respectively, with 6 bases between them. This CDR3 comprises 13 residues. The CDR3 DNA is TGTGCCAGCAGTGAAGAGATGGCCTACGAGCAGTACGTC. It translates to CASSEEMAYEQYV.